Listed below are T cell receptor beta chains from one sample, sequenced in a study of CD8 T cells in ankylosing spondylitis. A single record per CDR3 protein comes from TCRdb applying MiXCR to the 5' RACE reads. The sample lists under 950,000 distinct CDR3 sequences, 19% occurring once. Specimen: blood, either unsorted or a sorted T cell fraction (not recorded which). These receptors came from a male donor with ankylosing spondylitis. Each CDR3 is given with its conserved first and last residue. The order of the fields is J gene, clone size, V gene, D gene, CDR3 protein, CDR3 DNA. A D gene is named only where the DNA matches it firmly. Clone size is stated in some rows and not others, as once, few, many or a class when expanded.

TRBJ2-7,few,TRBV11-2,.,CASSGFSGSYEQYF,TGTGCCAGCAGCGGATTTTCGGGATCCTACGAGCAGTACTTC
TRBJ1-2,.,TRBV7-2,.,CASSGYTF,TGTGCCAGCTCTGGCTACACCTTC
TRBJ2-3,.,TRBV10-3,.,CAIRDAGNTQYF,TGTGCCATCAGGGATGCCGGGAATACGCAGTATTTT
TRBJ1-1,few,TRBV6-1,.,CASSPSGPYTLNTEAFF,TGTGCCAGCAGTCCATCCGGGCCTTATACCCTGAACACTGAAGCTTTCTTT
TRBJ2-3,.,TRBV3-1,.,CASSQSGSDTQYF,TGTGCCAGCAGCCAAAGTGGGAGCGATACGCAGTATTTT
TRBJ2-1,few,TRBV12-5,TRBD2,CASGFFVRGEGNEQFF,TGTGCTAGTGGTTTTTTTGTAAGAGGGGAGGGAAATGAGCAGTTCTTC
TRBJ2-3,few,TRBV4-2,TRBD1,CASSFDRADGQYF,TGTGCCAGCAGCTTCGACAGGGCAGATGGGCAGTATTTT
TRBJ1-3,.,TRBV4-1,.,CASSQDSGISGNTIYF,TGCGCCAGCAGCCAAGATTCGGGGATCTCTGGAAACACCATATATTTT
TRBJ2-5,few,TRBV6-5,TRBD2,CASSFGTSGPQETQYF,TGTGCCAGCAGTTTCGGGACTAGCGGACCGCAAGAGACCCAGTACTTC
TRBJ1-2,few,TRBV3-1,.,CASSQVAAPLGGYTF,TGTGCCAGCAGCCAAGTAGCTGCCCCCTTGGGTGGCTACACCTTC
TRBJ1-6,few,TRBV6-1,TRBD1,CASRGTGTGVNNSPLHF,TGTGCCAGCCGGGGTACCGGGACAGGGGTTAACAATTCACCCCTCCACTTT
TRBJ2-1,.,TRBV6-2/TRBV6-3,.,CASSSTAPSDYNEQFF,TGTGCCAGCAGCTCGACCGCCCCTAGCGACTACAATGAGCAGTTCTTC
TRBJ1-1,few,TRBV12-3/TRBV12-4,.,CASSTGRQRNTEAFF,TGTGCCAGCAGCACGGGGCGGCAGCGGAACACTGAAGCTTTCTTT
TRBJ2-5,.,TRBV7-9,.,CASSSPSLGGETQYF,TGTGCCAGCAGCTCGCCTTCCCTGGGGGGAGAGACCCAGTACTTC
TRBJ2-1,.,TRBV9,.,CASSVGPFEVQFF,TGTGCCAGCAGCGTAGGACCCTTCGAGGTGCAGTTCTTC
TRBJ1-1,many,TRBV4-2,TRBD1,CASSPGQGATEAFF,TGTGCCAGCAGCCCTGGACAGGGGGCCACTGAAGCTTTCTTT
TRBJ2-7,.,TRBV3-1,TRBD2,CASRHSGEAYEQYF,TGTGCCAGCAGACATAGCGGGGAAGCCTACGAGCAGTACTTC
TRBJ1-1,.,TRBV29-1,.,CSVEEGGTEAFF,TGCAGCGTTGAAGAAGGGGGTACTGAAGCTTTCTTT
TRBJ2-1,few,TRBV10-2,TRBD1,CASFLTGTENNEQFF,TGCGCCAGCTTTCTCACCGGGACAGAGAACAATGAGCAGTTCTTC
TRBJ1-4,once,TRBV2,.,CASRGAPGPREKLFF,TGTGCCAGCAGGGGAGCGCCGGGACCTAGGGAAAAACTGTTTTTT
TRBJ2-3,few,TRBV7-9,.,CASSAWGGLDTQYF,TGTGCCAGCAGCGCCTGGGGGGGCCTCGATACGCAGTATTTT
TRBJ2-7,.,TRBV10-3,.,CAFRLGTPSYEQYF,TGTGCCTTCAGACTAGGGACCCCTTCGTACGAGCAGTACTTC
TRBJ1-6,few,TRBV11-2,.,CASSLRSSYNSPLHF,TGTGCCAGCAGCTTAAGGAGCTCCTATAATTCACCCCTCCACTTT
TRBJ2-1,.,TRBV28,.,CASATPLRRPNEQFF,TGTGCCAGCGCGACCCCCTTAAGGCGGCCCAATGAGCAGTTCTTC